Included here is one T cell receptor (beta chain) sequence, with context. No antigen is known for it. This record belongs to a study of cytomegalovirus exposure and HLA in healthy donors. Germline CDR1 is SGDLS and CDR2 is YYNGEE. Trimming took 3 bases from V and 0 from J, leaving 18 bases between them. The CDR3 is 18 residues long. PCR amplification relied on 60 Vbeta primers (plus 13 Jbeta primers). The method was immunoSEQ multiplex PCR; TCRdb's version includes in-frame clones alone and lacks a portion of them. Among approximately 110,000 clones, 15% were seen once, and the ten largest hold about 2%. Findings and limits, study-wide: Later analysis placed DRB1 highest and HLA-C lowest in TCR association rates, which differed by HLA locus. The sole available immune exposure information was CMV serostatus.

This chain links TRBV9 with TRBJ1-4, with D tentatively TRBD1 (6 bases). This TCR derives from a woman younger than 30 in good health and CMV-seronegative. The sequencing input was PBMCs. The CDR3 DNA follows: TGTGCCAGCAGCGCCCACAGGGACGAGGGCGCAACTAATGAAAAACTGTTTTTT. Protein sequence: CASSAHRDEGATNEKLFF.